The present T cell receptor (beta chain) was sequenced within a study of control samples from healthy donors and cancer patients (dated by TCRdb to about 2020). CDR1 is given as SNHLY and CDR2 as FYNNEI, both from the germline V gene. The CDR3 starts with the cysteine, ends with the phenylalanine, and has 16 residues. Just CDR3 DNA is preserved here, 48 bases in frame from base 1. Germline trimming amounts to 5 bases on V and 1 base on J, with 6 as the count of junction bases outside the gene matches. As concerns this clone: Its antigen is not yet known. Nothing much larger sits one base from this clone, and base qualities are not available.

Library generation was performed with the immunoSEQ multiplex PCR assay. TCRdb took this table from immuneACCESS and kept in-frame rearrangements with V and J called. Such tables lack part of the clones; where checked against another copy, unresolved V genes explain under half of the gap, and the rest is unexplained. This sample comprises under 150,000 clones, 85% to 90% of them detected only once. The leading ten clones occupy less than 1.5% of the sample. The rearrangement combines TRBV2 with TRBJ1-3; TRBD1 agrees with 9 junctional bases. Source material: PBMCs. The TCR sequence derives from a woman aged 45-60 years with colorectal cancer. The DNA sequence follows: TGTGCCAGCAGTCGTCCGGGACAGGGATCTGGAAACACCATATATTTT. This sequence encodes CASSRPGQGSGNTIYF.